This TCR beta chain was recovered during a study of blood T cell repertoires in COVID-19. The assay was immunoSEQ multiplex PCR, and TCRdb's table has in-frame clones only and misses some. This table holds tens of thousands of clones, about 80% found once. Germline assignment: CDR1 ENHRY and CDR2 SYGVKD. V dropped 5 bases and J dropped 8; count of bases not matched to a gene: 6. The CDR3 is 13 amino acids. Sequencing input: peripheral blood. V gene TRBV10-3 combines with J gene TRBJ2-3; TRBD1 matches at 8 bases. This clonotype was sampled from a man aged 50 to 60 with active or convalescent COVID-19. This chain's CDR3 is CAISLQGVGTQYF. DNA for the CDR3: TGTGCCATCAGTCTACAGGGGGTAGGTACGCAGTATTTT.